The rows below give T cell receptor beta chains drawn from one sample of a study of monozygotic twins with inflammatory bowel disease. For each CDR3 protein, TCRdb gives one entry from its re-call of the 5' RACE reads, without DNA. Recorded for this sample: approximately 340,000 distinct CDR3 sequences. Sequenced sample: blood. These receptor sequences come from a human donor with ulcerative colitis or Crohn's disease, or a healthy co-twin of an affected twin (not recorded which). The CDR3 runs from the conserved cysteine through the conserved F or W.

CASSADRVNTGELFF | TRBJ2-2 | TRBV2
CASSSGGRGEQFF | TRBJ2-1 | TRBV19
CASRIQGRNEQYF | TRBJ2-7 | TRBV27
CSVDPGNTEAFF | TRBJ1-1 | TRBV29-1
CSASTEFRAFF | TRBJ1-1 | TRBV20-1
CASSPRLAGGPYEQFF | TRBJ2-1 | TRBV14
CSVGARAEAFF | TRBJ1-1 | TRBV29-1
CASSSKSSPRQPYYEQYF | TRBJ2-7 | TRBV5-1
CASTGPRQPQHF | TRBJ1-5 | TRBV6-2/TRBV6-3
CASSQAGTEDYEQYF | TRBJ2-7 | TRBV4-1
CASSSNTPLAGPYEQYF | TRBJ2-7 | TRBV6-5
CATTTGVGQPQHF | TRBJ1-5 | TRBV10-3
CAWSQSAWNTGELFF | TRBJ2-2 | TRBV30
CASSLVGTEYNEQFF | TRBJ2-1 | TRBV5-1
CASSVQREATGELFF | TRBJ2-2 | TRBV5-1
CASSFYRASGSPLHF | TRBJ1-6 | TRBV12-3/TRBV12-4
CAGSFSYTGTGIEKLFF | TRBJ1-4 | TRBV27
CSARESGGWGREKLFF | TRBJ1-4 | TRBV20-1
CASSPPRTDGTETQYF | TRBJ2-5 | TRBV12-3/TRBV12-4
CSARTAGNIQYF | TRBJ2-4 | TRBV20-1
CSAHGPWGSYEQYF | TRBJ2-7 | TRBV20-1
CASSLLRPANVLTF | TRBJ2-6 | TRBV12-3/TRBV12-4
CASSLGFDEQFF | TRBJ2-1 | TRBV7-2
CASSLVAGDSTDTQYF | TRBJ2-3 | TRBV5-1
CASSQILAVFTDTQYF | TRBJ2-3 | TRBV4-3
CASSPRAGWTYTF | TRBJ1-2 | TRBV28
CSARDRSQESRYEQYF | TRBJ2-7 | TRBV20-1
CATSDLSSLGFNEQFF | TRBJ2-1 | TRBV24-1
CSVEELTGANTGELFF | TRBJ2-2 | TRBV29-1
CAISEGTAYGYTF | TRBJ1-2 | TRBV10-3
CASSEWDEQETQYF | TRBJ2-5 | TRBV6-1
CASSLTTGANSPLHF | TRBJ1-6 | TRBV11-2
CASSSQLSGGARDTQYF | TRBJ2-3 | TRBV12-3/TRBV12-4
CAWGVRGTEAFF | TRBJ1-1 | TRBV30
CSARASGTSSYEQYF | TRBJ2-7 | TRBV20-1
CASSFIAGRTDTQYF | TRBJ2-3 | TRBV28
CASFHDRAEAFF | TRBJ1-1 | TRBV18
CASSSSGTQETQYF | TRBJ2-5 | TRBV7-9
CASSQPGLATYEQYF | TRBJ2-7 | TRBV7-2
CASSRTRTGELFF | TRBJ2-2 | TRBV10-1
CASSKWGDYKLYEQYF | TRBJ2-7 | TRBV21-1
CASSLNLAGTGELFF | TRBJ2-2 | TRBV5-1
CASSQVGLAGAYEQYF | TRBJ2-7 | TRBV4-2
CASRRGQGAEAFF | TRBJ1-1 | TRBV6-5
CSARDQVVVAFF | TRBJ1-1 | TRBV20-1
CASSLSYGTDTQYF | TRBJ2-3 | TRBV7-8
CASSGGASANEKLFF | TRBJ1-4 | TRBV5-5
CASSIRGAYEQYF | TRBJ2-7 | TRBV7-9